Listed below are T cell receptor beta chains from one sample, sequenced in a study of cytomegalovirus exposure and HLA in healthy donors. Produced via immunoSEQ multiplex PCR; TCRdb's table is partial and in-frame only. The repertoire consists of about 180,000 clones, with roughly 80% occurring once and the leading ten covering about 2.4%. The sample taken for sequencing was PBMCs. The receptors derive from a male donor in good health and CMV-seronegative. The CDR3 runs from the conserved cysteine through the conserved F or W. The D gene is left open where the match is weak. Rows give clone size only sometimes, using once, few, many, or a class for an expanded clone.

V gene: TRBV9
J gene: TRBJ2-7
clone size: NA
D gene: TRBD1
CDR3 DNA: TGTGCCAGCAGCGTAGGCGGGCATGGACAGGGAGACTACGAGCAGTACTTC
CDR3 protein: CASSVGGHGQGDYEQYF

V gene: TRBV29-1
J gene: TRBJ2-7
clone size: few
D gene: TRBD1
CDR3 DNA: TGCAGCGCAAGAGACAGGGTTGAGCAGTACTTC
CDR3 protein: CSARDRVEQYF

V gene: TRBV11-3
J gene: TRBJ2-3
clone size: NA
D gene: TRBD2
CDR3 DNA: TGTGCCAGCAGCTCGGGACTAGCGACAGATACGCAGTATTTT
CDR3 protein: CASSSGLATDTQYF

V gene: TRBV18
J gene: TRBJ1-5
clone size: few
D gene: TRBD1
CDR3 DNA: TGTGCCAGCTCACGACAGGGAAGCAATCAGCCCCAGCATTTT
CDR3 protein: CASSRQGSNQPQHF

V gene: TRBV10-3
J gene: TRBJ2-6
clone size: NA
D gene: TRBD2
CDR3 DNA: TGTGCCATCAGTGAGTCAGCGGGGGGAGGGGCCAACGTCCTGACTTTC
CDR3 protein: CAISESAGGGANVLTF

V gene: TRBV10-3
J gene: TRBJ2-2
clone size: NA
D gene: TRBD1
CDR3 DNA: TGTGCCATCAGTGAATTTGACAGGGGAGGAACCGGGGAGCTGTTTTTT
CDR3 protein: CAISEFDRGGTGELFF

V gene: TRBV5-6
J gene: TRBJ2-2
clone size: few
D gene: TRBD2
CDR3 DNA: TGTGCCAGCAGCTTACGGACTAGCGGGGCATTAGGCGGGGAGCTGTTTTTT
CDR3 protein: CASSLRTSGALGGELFF

V gene: TRBV30
J gene: TRBJ1-2
clone size: NA
D gene: NA
CDR3 DNA: TGTGCCTGGAGTCAAGGGCAGGGTAGTCGACTTTATGGCTACACCTTC
CDR3 protein: CAWSQGQGSRLYGYTF

V gene: TRBV28
J gene: TRBJ2-3
clone size: NA
D gene: TRBD1
CDR3 DNA: TGTGCCAGCAGTCCATACTCGACAGGGGCCAACACAGATACGCAGTATTTT
CDR3 protein: CASSPYSTGANTDTQYF

V gene: TRBV19
J gene: TRBJ2-2
clone size: NA
D gene: TRBD1
CDR3 DNA: TGTGCCAGTAGTCTCAGACAGGGAGACACCGGGGAGCTGTTTTTT
CDR3 protein: CASSLRQGDTGELFF

V gene: TRBV5-1
J gene: TRBJ2-3
clone size: NA
D gene: TRBD2
CDR3 DNA: TGCGCCAGCAGCTTCGGACTAGCCGGCACAGATACGCAGTATTTT
CDR3 protein: CASSFGLAGTDTQYF

V gene: TRBV19
J gene: TRBJ2-2
clone size: NA
D gene: NA
CDR3 DNA: TGTGCCAGTAGGGACGGGACACCCAACACCGGGGAGCTGTTTTTT
CDR3 protein: CASRDGTPNTGELFF

V gene: TRBV14
J gene: TRBJ2-5
clone size: NA
D gene: TRBD2
CDR3 DNA: TGTGCCAGCAGCTTTATACATCCCGGGACTAGCGGGAGAAGAACAAAAGAGACCCAGTACTTC
CDR3 protein: CASSFIHPGTSGRRTKETQYF

V gene: TRBV28
J gene: TRBJ1-6
clone size: NA
D gene: TRBD1
CDR3 DNA: TGTGCCAGCAGATACGGGACAGGGAGACTTGTTAATTCACCCCTCCACTTT
CDR3 protein: CASRYGTGRLVNSPLHF

V gene: TRBV10-3
J gene: TRBJ2-5
clone size: NA
D gene: NA
CDR3 DNA: TGTGCCTCTCGGGGTAGCGCAGACCAAGAGACCCAGTACTTC
CDR3 protein: CASRGSADQETQYF

V gene: TRBV9
J gene: TRBJ2-3
clone size: NA
D gene: TRBD2
CDR3 DNA: TGTGCCAGCAGCTTGGGACTAGCGGGAGAGGCGGATACGCAGTATTTT
CDR3 protein: CASSLGLAGEADTQYF

V gene: TRBV9
J gene: TRBJ2-3
clone size: NA
D gene: NA
CDR3 DNA: TGTGCCAGCAGCGCGACAGGCACAGATACGCAGTATTTT
CDR3 protein: CASSATGTDTQYF

V gene: TRBV18
J gene: TRBJ1-1
clone size: NA
D gene: NA
CDR3 DNA: TGTGCCAGCTCACCAGGGGCAGGAGCAAACACTGAAGCTTTCTTT
CDR3 protein: CASSPGAGANTEAFF

V gene: TRBV5-6
J gene: TRBJ2-7
clone size: NA
D gene: NA
CDR3 DNA: TGTGCCAGCAGCACTTATTATCGGACAGTCTCCTACGAGCAGTACTTC
CDR3 protein: CASSTYYRTVSYEQYF

V gene: TRBV9
J gene: TRBJ2-1
clone size: NA
D gene: TRBD2
CDR3 DNA: TGTGCCAGCAGCGTAGTGCGGGGGGGCGTTAATGAGCAGTTCTTC
CDR3 protein: CASSVVRGGVNEQFF

V gene: TRBV18
J gene: TRBJ2-5
clone size: NA
D gene: NA
CDR3 DNA: TGTGCCAGCTCACAAGGGACATCTGGGGAAGAGACCCAGTACTTC
CDR3 protein: CASSQGTSGEETQYF

V gene: TRBV28
J gene: TRBJ1-5
clone size: NA
D gene: NA
CDR3 DNA: TGTGCCAGCATCATAGGGGGGGCGGGTCAGCCCCAGCATTTT
CDR3 protein: CASIIGGAGQPQHF

V gene: TRBV7-2
J gene: TRBJ2-1
clone size: NA
D gene: NA
CDR3 DNA: TGTGCCAGCAGCTTAGTTACGGGCAATGAGCAGTTCTTC
CDR3 protein: CASSLVTGNEQFF

V gene: TRBV7-2
J gene: TRBJ2-3
clone size: NA
D gene: NA
CDR3 DNA: TGTGCCAGCAGTTCCGGACAGAGTACAGATACGCAGTATTTT
CDR3 protein: CASSSGQSTDTQYF

V gene: TRBV5-1
J gene: TRBJ2-1
clone size: NA
D gene: TRBD2
CDR3 DNA: TGCGCCAGCAGCCCCCGGGGGGGGCCCAACAATGAGCAGTTCTTC
CDR3 protein: CASSPRGGPNNEQFF

V gene: TRBV5-1
J gene: TRBJ2-3
clone size: NA
D gene: TRBD1
CDR3 DNA: TGCGCCAGCAGCGGACCCCCCGGGGACAGGGGTGCAGATACGCAGTATTTT
CDR3 protein: CASSGPPGDRGADTQYF

V gene: TRBV27
J gene: TRBJ2-2
clone size: NA
D gene: TRBD1
CDR3 DNA: TGTGCCAGCAGTCCAAGACAGGGGCGAACCGGGGAGCTGTTTTTT
CDR3 protein: CASSPRQGRTGELFF

V gene: TRBV7-2
J gene: TRBJ2-2
clone size: NA
D gene: NA
CDR3 DNA: TGTGCCAGCAGCAGAACAGGGAATGGGGCCGGGGAGCTGTTTTTT
CDR3 protein: CASSRTGNGAGELFF

V gene: TRBV19
J gene: TRBJ1-1
clone size: many
D gene: NA
CDR3 DNA: TGTGCCAGTAGTATTGGAGCGGGGGTGAACACTGAAGCTTTCTTT
CDR3 protein: CASSIGAGVNTEAFF

V gene: TRBV11-1
J gene: TRBJ2-2
clone size: once
D gene: NA
CDR3 DNA: TGTGCCAGCAGCCTTAACACCGGGGAGCTGTTTTTT
CDR3 protein: CASSLNTGELFF

V gene: TRBV7-2
J gene: TRBJ2-7
clone size: NA
D gene: TRBD2
CDR3 DNA: TGTGCCAGCAGCTTAGAGCGGGGGCGAAACGGCGAGCAGTACTTC
CDR3 protein: CASSLERGRNGEQYF

V gene: TRBV27
J gene: TRBJ1-2
clone size: NA
D gene: NA
CDR3 DNA: TGTGCCAGCAGTTTATATCAAGGGGCCTGGTATGGCTACACCTTC
CDR3 protein: CASSLYQGAWYGYTF

V gene: TRBV27
J gene: TRBJ2-7
clone size: NA
D gene: NA
CDR3 DNA: TGTGCCAGCAGTTTATTAAGGGCGGGCGAGCAGTACTTC
CDR3 protein: CASSLLRAGEQYF

V gene: TRBV6-1
J gene: TRBJ1-5
clone size: NA
D gene: NA
CDR3 DNA: TGTGCCAGCAGCGCGGTGGGCAATCAGCCCCAGCATTTT
CDR3 protein: CASSAVGNQPQHF

V gene: TRBV28
J gene: TRBJ1-1
clone size: NA
D gene: NA
CDR3 DNA: TGTGCCAGCAGGCGTGCGGGTAACACTGAAGCTTTCTTT
CDR3 protein: CASRRAGNTEAFF

V gene: TRBV30
J gene: TRBJ2-2
clone size: once
D gene: TRBD2
CDR3 DNA: TGTGCCTGGAGTTGGGGCGGGGGGGCAGATACCGGGGAGCTGTTTTTT
CDR3 protein: CAWSWGGGADTGELFF

V gene: TRBV28
J gene: TRBJ2-7
clone size: NA
D gene: NA
CDR3 DNA: TGTGCCAGCAGCACACTAGTCCCAGGCTCCTACGAGCAGTACTTC
CDR3 protein: CASSTLVPGSYEQYF

V gene: TRBV28
J gene: TRBJ1-4
clone size: NA
D gene: NA
CDR3 DNA: TGTGCCAGCAGTTTTAGTTTTGCGGGAGCTAATGAAAAACTGTTTTTT
CDR3 protein: CASSFSFAGANEKLFF

V gene: TRBV9
J gene: TRBJ2-7
clone size: once
D gene: TRBD2
CDR3 DNA: TGTGCCAGCAGCGTAGGGACTAGCGGGTACGAGCAGTACTTC
CDR3 protein: CASSVGTSGYEQYF

V gene: TRBV5-1
J gene: TRBJ2-3
clone size: NA
D gene: NA
CDR3 DNA: TGCGCCAGCAGCTTGTTAGTGCTAGGGGGCACAGATACGCAGTATTTT
CDR3 protein: CASSLLVLGGTDTQYF

V gene: TRBV9
J gene: TRBJ2-6
clone size: NA
D gene: TRBD1
CDR3 DNA: TGTGCCAGCAGCGTAGCATTGGGACAGGGGGCGGCTGGGGCCAACGTCCTGACTTTC
CDR3 protein: CASSVALGQGAAGANVLTF

V gene: TRBV28
J gene: TRBJ2-2
clone size: NA
D gene: TRBD2
CDR3 DNA: TGTGCCAGCAGTCCGCGGGGGAGCACCGGGGAGCTGTTTTTT
CDR3 protein: CASSPRGSTGELFF

V gene: TRBV9
J gene: TRBJ1-2
clone size: NA
D gene: NA
CDR3 DNA: TGTGCCAGCAGCCTCCTCTATGGCTACACCTTC
CDR3 protein: CASSLLYGYTF

V gene: TRBV2
J gene: TRBJ2-2
clone size: NA
D gene: NA
CDR3 DNA: TGTGCCAGCAGGATCCAGCGGAACACCGGGGAGCTGTTTTTT
CDR3 protein: CASRIQRNTGELFF

V gene: TRBV5-1
J gene: TRBJ2-3
clone size: NA
D gene: NA
CDR3 DNA: TGCGCCAGCAGCGTCGTAGAAGCAGATACGCAGTATTTT
CDR3 protein: CASSVVEADTQYF

V gene: TRBV5-1
J gene: TRBJ1-2
clone size: NA
D gene: NA
CDR3 DNA: TGCGCCAGCAGTTTTGGAGGGCGTAGCCGACCGTCCGGCTACACCTTC
CDR3 protein: CASSFGGRSRPSGYTF

V gene: TRBV7-2
J gene: TRBJ2-7
clone size: NA
D gene: NA
CDR3 DNA: TGTGCCAGCACCCAGGGGTTTGGGCCCTACGAGCAGTACTTC
CDR3 protein: CASTQGFGPYEQYF

V gene: TRBV28
J gene: TRBJ2-1
clone size: NA
D gene: NA
CDR3 DNA: TGTGCCAGCAGTCTAGGGACAGAGCAGTTCTTC
CDR3 protein: CASSLGTEQFF

V gene: TRBV28
J gene: TRBJ1-3
clone size: once
D gene: TRBD1
CDR3 DNA: TGTGCCAGCAGTTTAAGGGGGCTGGTAAACACCATATATTTT
CDR3 protein: CASSLRGLVNTIYF

V gene: TRBV6-1
J gene: TRBJ2-5
clone size: NA
D gene: TRBD1
CDR3 DNA: TGTGCCAGCAGACCCCAGGGGGCATACCAAGAGACCCAGTACTTC
CDR3 protein: CASRPQGAYQETQYF

V gene: TRBV28
J gene: TRBJ2-1
clone size: few
D gene: TRBD1
CDR3 DNA: TGTGCCAGCAGTTTTCCGGGACAGGTATACAATGAGCAGTTCTTC
CDR3 protein: CASSFPGQVYNEQFF

V gene: TRBV7-3
J gene: TRBJ1-1
clone size: once
D gene: NA
CDR3 DNA: TGTGCCAGCAGCTTAAAAAGAGGCGTTGAAGCTTTCTTT
CDR3 protein: CASSLKRGVEAFF